Listed below are T cell receptor beta chains from one sample, sequenced in a study of cytomegalovirus exposure and HLA in healthy donors. Sequencing used immunoSEQ multiplex PCR; TCRdb keeps in-frame clones, though not all of them. This listing includes 85,000 or so clones. The specimen sequenced was PBMCs. The source of these receptors is a young woman in good health and CMV-seronegative. Both conserved end residues are part of each CDR3. D genes are given only for firm matches.

v_call	d_call	cdr3_length	j_call	cdr3_aa	cdr3_nt
TRBV7-8	TRBD2	13	TRBJ2-1	CATRLVAGNEQFF	TGTGCCACGAGGTTGGTAGCGGGCAATGAGCAGTTCTTC
TRBV6-6	.	14	TRBJ1-3	CASSPRVGGNTIYF	TGTGCCAGCAGCCCCAGGGTGGGAGGAAACACCATATATTTT
TRBV4-1	TRBD1	16	TRBJ2-6	CASSHPGGSGANVLTF	TGCGCCAGCAGCCACCCAGGGGGCTCTGGGGCCAACGTCCTGACTTTC
TRBV6-1	.	18	TRBJ2-7	CASSVDRSYKSSSYEQYF	TGTGCCAGCAGTGTGGACAGATCATACAAGAGTAGCTCCTACGAGCAGTACTTC
TRBV5-1	TRBD2	18	TRBJ2-2	CASSPRLAGAANTGELFF	TGCGCCAGCAGCCCAAGACTAGCGGGAGCCGCGAACACCGGGGAGCTGTTTTTT
TRBV7-2	.	12	TRBJ2-1	CASSLGDSKQFF	TGTGCCAGCAGCTTAGGCGACAGTAAGCAGTTCTTC
TRBV4-1	TRBD1	15	TRBJ1-1	CASSPRQGTGTEAFF	TGCGCCAGCAGCCCCCGACAGGGGACAGGGACTGAAGCTTTCTTT
TRBV29-1	TRBD2	14	TRBJ2-1	CSVSSGSLMDEQFF	TGCAGCGTGTCTAGCGGGAGCCTCATGGATGAGCAGTTCTTC
TRBV4-2	.	15	TRBJ1-2	CASSQDQDSNYGYTF	TGTGCCAGCAGCCAAGATCAGGATTCGAACTATGGCTACACCTTC
TRBV4-1	TRBD1	16	TRBJ1-1	CASSQDWTGMIPEAFF	TGCGCCAGCAGCCAAGATTGGACAGGGATGATACCTGAAGCTTTCTTT
TRBV6-6	TRBD2	16	TRBJ2-3	CASSYSAGGSTDTQYF	TGTGCCAGCAGTTACTCCGCGGGAGGGTCCACAGATACGCAGTATTTT
TRBV6-1	TRBD1	15	TRBJ2-2	CASTHRQGNTGELFF	TGTGCCAGCACCCACCGACAGGGCAACACCGGGGAGCTGTTTTTT
TRBV28	.	14	TRBJ1-3	CASSPGSSGNTIYF	TGTGCCAGCAGCCCCGGGAGCTCTGGAAACACCATATATTTT
TRBV5-4	TRBD2	15	TRBJ2-3	CASRTRTSGTDTQYF	TGTGCCAGCAGGACCCGGACTAGCGGCACAGATACGCAGTATTTT
TRBV18	.	14	TRBJ1-2	CASSPWDNPYGYTF	TGTGCCAGCTCACCTTGGGACAACCCCTATGGCTACACCTTC
TRBV9	.	14	TRBJ2-7	CASSVDGGSHEQYF	TGTGCCAGCAGCGTAGACGGCGGATCCCACGAGCAGTACTTC
TRBV7-9	TRBD1	18	TRBJ2-2	CASTERAGGYSNTGELFF	TGTGCCAGCACCGAAAGGGCAGGGGGCTATTCTAACACCGGGGAGCTGTTTTTT
TRBV6-1	.	13	TRBJ2-7	CASSSRGADGQYF	TGTGCCAGCTCTTCCCGCGGGGCTGACGGGCAGTACTTC
TRBV5-1	TRBD2	15	TRBJ2-7	CASSLEAGDGYEQYF	TGCGCCAGCAGCCTTGAGGCGGGGGATGGCTACGAGCAGTACTTC
TRBV30	.	13	TRBJ1-1	CASQKTGRGEAFF	TGTGCCTCACAAAAAACAGGGAGAGGTGAAGCTTTCTTT
TRBV5-6	TRBD2	14	TRBJ2-7	CASSLAGVRYEQYF	TGTGCCAGCAGCTTAGCGGGGGTCCGATACGAGCAGTACTTC
TRBV29-1	.	13	TRBJ1-2	CSVEDTGNYGYTF	TGCAGCGTTGAAGATACGGGGAACTATGGCTACACCTTC
TRBV30	.	12	TRBJ1-1	CAWSAGVKEAFF	TGTGCCTGGAGTGCCGGGGTCAAGGAAGCTTTCTTT
TRBV19	TRBD1	17	TRBJ1-1	CASSAIRQGNFGTEAFF	TGTGCCAGTAGTGCTATCCGACAGGGGAATTTTGGCACTGAAGCTTTCTTT
TRBV5-4	TRBD2	15	TRBJ2-1	CASSLRLAGDREQFF	TGTGCCAGCAGCTTAAGGCTAGCGGGAGATCGAGAGCAGTTCTTC
TRBV29-1	TRBD1	11	TRBJ1-2	CSVRQGEGYTF	TGCAGCGTAAGACAGGGGGAGGGCTACACCTTC
TRBV7-6	.	15	TRBJ1-1	CASSLGEGGSTEAFF	TGTGCCAGCAGCTTAGGCGAGGGGGGGAGCACTGAAGCTTTCTTT
TRBV5-1	TRBD2	15	TRBJ2-1	CASSPLTSGNGEQFF	TGCGCCAGCAGCCCTCTTACTAGCGGGAATGGTGAGCAGTTCTTC
TRBV6-1	.	15	TRBJ1-4	CASSVGFATNEKLFF	TGTGCCAGCAGTGTCGGGTTTGCAACTAATGAAAAACTGTTTTTT
TRBV29-1	TRBD1	13	TRBJ1-1	CSVEDRSETEAFF	TGCAGCGTAGAGGACAGGTCGGAAACTGAAGCTTTCTTT
TRBV29-1	.	12	TRBJ2-1	CSGRTLDNEQFF	TGCAGCGGACGGACTCTTGACAATGAGCAGTTCTTC
TRBV18	.	14	TRBJ2-5	CASSETAPQETQYF	TGTGCCAGCTCAGAGACAGCTCCCCAAGAGACCCAGTACTTC
TRBV5-6	.	14	TRBJ1-1	CASSPRVMNTEAFF	TGTGCCAGCAGCCCCCGGGTGATGAACACTGAAGCTTTCTTT
TRBV6-1	TRBD1	15	TRBJ1-1	CASSPRDRQNTEAFF	TGTGCCAGCAGCCCGCGGGACAGGCAGAACACTGAAGCTTTCTTT
TRBV30	.	13	TRBJ1-3	CAWSSVLGNTIYF	TGTGCCTGGAGTTCCGTATTAGGAAACACCATATATTTT
TRBV28	TRBD1	14	TRBJ2-7	CASSLPGQGREQYF	TGTGCCAGCAGTTTGCCGGGACAGGGGAGGGAGCAGTACTTC
TRBV29-1	TRBD2	13	TRBJ2-7	CSVDGAGGYEQYF	TGCAGCGTTGACGGGGCGGGGGGCTACGAGCAGTACTTC
TRBV5-4	TRBD2	17	TRBJ2-1	CASSLQSGTLSYNEQFF	TGTGCCAGCAGCTTACAAAGCGGGACCCTCTCCTACAATGAGCAGTTCTTC
TRBV4-1	.	11	TRBJ1-3	CASSNYGTIYF	TGCGCCAGCAGCAACTATGGCACCATATATTTT
TRBV6-1	TRBD1	15	TRBJ2-2	CASSGDSDNTGELFF	TGTGCCAGCAGTGGGGACAGCGACAACACCGGGGAGCTGTTTTTT
TRBV7-9	TRBD1	13	TRBJ1-6	CASSVTGESPLHF	TGTGCCAGCAGCGTGACAGGGGAATCACCCCTCCACTTT